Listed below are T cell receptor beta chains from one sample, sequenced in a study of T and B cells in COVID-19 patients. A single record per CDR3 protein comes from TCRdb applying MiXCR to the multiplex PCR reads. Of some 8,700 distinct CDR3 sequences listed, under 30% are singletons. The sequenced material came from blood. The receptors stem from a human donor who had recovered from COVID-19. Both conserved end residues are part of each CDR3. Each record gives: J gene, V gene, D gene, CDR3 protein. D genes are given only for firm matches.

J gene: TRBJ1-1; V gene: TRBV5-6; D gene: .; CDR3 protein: CASSLVGVMNTEAFF
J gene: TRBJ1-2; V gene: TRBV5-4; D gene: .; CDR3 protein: CASSPDVIYGYTF
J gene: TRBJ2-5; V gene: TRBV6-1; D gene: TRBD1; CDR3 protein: CASSGTGGVETQYF
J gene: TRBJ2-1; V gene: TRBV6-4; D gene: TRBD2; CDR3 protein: CASSDTSAKSYNEQFF
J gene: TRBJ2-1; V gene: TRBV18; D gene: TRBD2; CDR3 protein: CASSPQRGGLDNEQFF
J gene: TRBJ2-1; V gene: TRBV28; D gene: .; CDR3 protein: CASSLGTGYNEQFF
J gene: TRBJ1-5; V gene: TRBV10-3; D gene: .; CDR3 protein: CAISELAGTNQPQHF
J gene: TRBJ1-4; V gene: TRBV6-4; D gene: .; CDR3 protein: CASSDGGGIGKLFF
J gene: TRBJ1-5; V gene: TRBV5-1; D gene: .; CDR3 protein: CASSLAGDSNQPQHF
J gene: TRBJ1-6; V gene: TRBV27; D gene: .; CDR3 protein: CASSFFGNSPLHF
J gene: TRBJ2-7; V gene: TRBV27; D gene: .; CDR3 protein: CASSLYPGDTYEQYF
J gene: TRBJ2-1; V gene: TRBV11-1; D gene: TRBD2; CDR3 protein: CARVGASGAPASYNEQFF
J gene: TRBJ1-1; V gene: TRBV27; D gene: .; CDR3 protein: CASSLSANTEAFF
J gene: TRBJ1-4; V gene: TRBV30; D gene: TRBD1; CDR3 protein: CAWTPGQGTYNEKLFF
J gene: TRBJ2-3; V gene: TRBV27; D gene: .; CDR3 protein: CASSFRPDYDTQYF
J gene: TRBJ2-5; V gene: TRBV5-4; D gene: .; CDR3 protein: CASSYGGYQETQYF
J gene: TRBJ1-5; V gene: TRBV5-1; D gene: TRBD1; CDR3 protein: CASSRTGDSNQPQHF
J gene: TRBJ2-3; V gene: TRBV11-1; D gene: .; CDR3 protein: CASSLTTDTQYF
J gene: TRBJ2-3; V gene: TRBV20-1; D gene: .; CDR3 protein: CSALRLDSTDTQYF
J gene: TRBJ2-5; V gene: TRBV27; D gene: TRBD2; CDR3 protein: CASSISSGRGETQYF
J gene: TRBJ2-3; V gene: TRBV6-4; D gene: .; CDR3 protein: CASSGSGGGTDTQYF
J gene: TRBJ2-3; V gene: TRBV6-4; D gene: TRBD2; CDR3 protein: CASTETSWYTDTQYF
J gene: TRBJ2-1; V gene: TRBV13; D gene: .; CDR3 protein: CASSANTGNTYNEQFF
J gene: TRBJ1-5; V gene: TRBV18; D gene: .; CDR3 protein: CASSPGDNQPQHF
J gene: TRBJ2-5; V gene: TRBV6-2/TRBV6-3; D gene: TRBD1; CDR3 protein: CASSYAEGAQTQYF
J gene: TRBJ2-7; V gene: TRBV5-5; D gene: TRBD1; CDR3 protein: CASSWGQGYEQYF
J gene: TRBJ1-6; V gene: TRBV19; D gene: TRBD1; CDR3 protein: CASTDRGNSPLHF
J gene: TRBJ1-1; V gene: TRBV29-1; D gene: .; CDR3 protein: CSVAPRIMNTEAFF
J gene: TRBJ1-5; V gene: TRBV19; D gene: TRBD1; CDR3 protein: CASSPTGANQPQHF
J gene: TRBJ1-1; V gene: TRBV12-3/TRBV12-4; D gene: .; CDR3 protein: CASTRDLNTEAFF
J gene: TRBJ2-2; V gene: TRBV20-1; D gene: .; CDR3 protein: CSAPSPLLGELFF
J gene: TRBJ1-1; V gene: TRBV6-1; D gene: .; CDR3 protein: CASSRQENTEAFF
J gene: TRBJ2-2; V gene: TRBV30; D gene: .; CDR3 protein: CAWSRTDTGELFF
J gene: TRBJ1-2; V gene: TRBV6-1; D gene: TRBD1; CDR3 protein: CASRRTGDYGYTF
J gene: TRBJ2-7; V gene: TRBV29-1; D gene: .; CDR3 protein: CSVEAWEEGYEQYF
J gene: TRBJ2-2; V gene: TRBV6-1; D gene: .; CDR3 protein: CASSDPAQRNTGELFF
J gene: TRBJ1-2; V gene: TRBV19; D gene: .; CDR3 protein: CASSPQGNYGYTF
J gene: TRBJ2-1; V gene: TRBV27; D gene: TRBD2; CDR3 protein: CASSSILAGGYNEQFF
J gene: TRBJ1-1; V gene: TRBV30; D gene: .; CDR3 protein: CAWRGGGNTEAFF
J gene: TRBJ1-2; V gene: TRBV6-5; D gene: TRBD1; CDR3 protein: CASSRFKGAGYGYTF
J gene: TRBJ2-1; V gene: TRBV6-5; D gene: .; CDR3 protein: CASTYGLFNEQFF
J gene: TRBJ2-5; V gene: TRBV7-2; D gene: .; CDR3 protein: CASSERLPRDF
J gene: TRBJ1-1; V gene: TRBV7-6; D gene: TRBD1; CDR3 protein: CASSSPGGRNTEAFF
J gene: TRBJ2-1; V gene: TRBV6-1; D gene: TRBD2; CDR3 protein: CASSDSFGGAYNEQFF
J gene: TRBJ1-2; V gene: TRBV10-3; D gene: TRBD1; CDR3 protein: CAISGTGGVIDNNYGYTF